This T cell receptor (beta chain) emerged from a study of beta chain features in type 1 diabetes. Study results and limitations: High-TCR-expressing cells could be over-represented by cDNA sequencing. All four CD4+ subsets of Type 1 diabetes patients contained TCRB CDR3s that were moderately but significantly shorter. PCR might favor shorter templates, equally in patients and controls. Insertions at VDJ junctions were less frequent in type 1 diabetes patients. These patients also deleted more nucleotides at the same junctions.

Isolated RNA was reverse transcribed in full, so expressed TCRB transcripts were sequenced. Only in-frame clones appear in the TCRdb table, and some are missing; sequencing was by immunoSEQ multiplex PCR. The data contain more than 300,000 clones, roughly an eighth of them singletons. J gave up 0 bases and V 7 bases, and 3 bases lay outside the gene matches. This CDR3 comprises 12 residues. Per germline, CDR1 SQVTM and CDR2 ANQGSEA. This clone was recorded a few times. The antigen is undetermined. Sequenced input: naive CD4+ T cells from blood. The chain combines TRBV29-1 with TRBJ2-7; 7 nucleotides align to TRBD1. This sequence originates from a woman between 18 and 30 years old with type 1 diabetes. CDR3 loop: CSAGTVSYEQYF. The CDR3 DNA reads TGCAGCGCCGGGACAGTCTCCTACGAGCAGTACTTC.